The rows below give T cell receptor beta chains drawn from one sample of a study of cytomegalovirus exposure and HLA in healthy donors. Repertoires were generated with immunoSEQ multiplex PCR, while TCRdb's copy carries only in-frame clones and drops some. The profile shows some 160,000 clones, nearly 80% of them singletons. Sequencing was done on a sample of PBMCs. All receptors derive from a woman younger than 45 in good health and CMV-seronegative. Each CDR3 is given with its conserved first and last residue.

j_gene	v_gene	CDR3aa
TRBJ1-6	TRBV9	CASSGQESGGDNSPLHF
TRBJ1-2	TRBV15	CATSSGSRPSWNGYTF
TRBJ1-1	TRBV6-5	CASSLQGFMNTEAFF
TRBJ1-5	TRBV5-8	CASSGGEILTSNQPQHF
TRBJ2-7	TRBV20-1	CSANDRDEQYF
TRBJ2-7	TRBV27	CASSVHLGAEQYF
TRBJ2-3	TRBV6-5	CASSVSGGYTDTQYF
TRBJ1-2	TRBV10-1	CASSESTQGSERGDGYTF
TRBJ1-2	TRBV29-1	CSVAKPGQGPYTF
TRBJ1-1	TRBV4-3	CASSQDSRDTEAFF
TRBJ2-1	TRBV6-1	CASSVQGGNEQFF
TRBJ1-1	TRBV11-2	CASRFGGTEAFF
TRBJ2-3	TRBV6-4	CASSDSGGATDTQYF
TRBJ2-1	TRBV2	CASRAPKGLGRYNEQFF
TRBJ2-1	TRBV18	CASSPNSQGSSYNEQFF
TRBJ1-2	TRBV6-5	CASSPGGRVAGYTF
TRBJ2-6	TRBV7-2	CASSPPGGGANVLTF
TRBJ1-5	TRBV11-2	CASSSGSNQPQHF
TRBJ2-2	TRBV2	CASSAGTTWIGELFF
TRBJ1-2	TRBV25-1	CASRDPRGGGYTF
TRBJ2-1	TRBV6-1	CASSDSGGTYNEQFF
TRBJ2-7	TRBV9	CASSATPGEGLREQYF
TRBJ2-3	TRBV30	CAWSVGIGSTDTQYF
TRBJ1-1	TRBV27	CASSILPPGQLVEAFF
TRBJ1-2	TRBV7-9	CASSLAKTGTPNYGYTF
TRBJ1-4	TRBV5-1	CASSLSGEGEKLFF
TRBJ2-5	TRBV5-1	CASSLGGQGAETQYF
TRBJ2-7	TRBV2	CASSERWGGAYEQYF
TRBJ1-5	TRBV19	CASSNPTGVGNQPQHF
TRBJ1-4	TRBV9	CASSDGFRGSAEKLFF
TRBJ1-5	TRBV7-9	CASSAEGQASVNQPQHF
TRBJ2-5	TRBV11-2	CASSLGSTETQYF
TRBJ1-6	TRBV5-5	CASSLEQGLSATPLHF
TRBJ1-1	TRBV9	CASSPREGNMNTEAFF
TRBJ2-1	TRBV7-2	CASSVPAGTDSYNEQFF
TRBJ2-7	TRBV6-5	CASSSRGLVLLGGQYF
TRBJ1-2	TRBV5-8	CASSFQTAFGYGYTF